The rows below give T cell receptor delta chains drawn from one sample of a study of gamma-delta T cells after stem cell transplantation. TCRdb used CATT to re-call clones from the RT-PCR reads. Found here are hundreds of delta-chain clones, less than 3.5% of them singletons; the top ten hold 81%. Sequences were obtained from gamma-delta T cells. The receptors were sampled from a human donor. It is not recorded whose cells these are; they may come from a transplant donor. Both conserved end residues are part of each CDR3. The D gene is left open where the match is weak. Expanded clones get a size class; other rows say once, few or many, or leave the size out.

V gene: TRDV2; D gene: TRDD3; J gene: TRDJ1; clone size: few; CDR3 DNA: TGTGCCTGTGAAGGACTGGGGGGACAGTACACCGATAAACTCATCTTT; CDR3 protein: CACEGLGGQYTDKLIF
V gene: TRDV2; D gene: TRDD3; J gene: TRDJ3; clone size: few; CDR3 DNA: TGTGCCTGTGACGGCGTACTGGGGGATCCGACCCACAGCTCCTGGGACACCCGACAGATGTTTTTC; CDR3 protein: CACDGVLGDPTHSSWDTRQMFF
V gene: TRDV1; D gene: TRDD3; J gene: TRDJ1; clone size: hyperexpanded; CDR3 DNA: TGTGCTCTTGGGGAATTCCTCCCCAGTCGGTACTGGGGGATACTGAGCGATAAACTCATCTTT; CDR3 protein: CALGEFLPSRYWGILSDKLIF
V gene: TRDV1; D gene: TRDD3; J gene: TRDJ1; clone size: NA; CDR3 DNA: TGTGCTCTTGGGGACCTCCATACGGGGTACTGGGGGACCGACCCGTACACCGATAAACTCATCTTT; CDR3 protein: CALGDLHTGYWGTDPYTDKLIF
V gene: TRDV2; D gene: TRDD3; J gene: TRDJ1; clone size: few; CDR3 DNA: TGTGCCTGTGACACCGTGGTGGGGGATACAGGGCCGTACACCGATAAACTCATCTTT; CDR3 protein: CACDTVVGDTGPYTDKLIF
V gene: TRDV1; D gene: TRDD3; J gene: TRDJ1; clone size: NA; CDR3 DNA: TGTGCTCTTGGGGAATCGCGGGTCCTACGTCTTACGTTTGGGTACTGGGGGTACACCGATAAACTCATCTTT; CDR3 protein: CALGESRVLRLTFGYWGYTDKLIF
V gene: TRDV2; D gene: TRDD3; J gene: TRDJ3; clone size: once; CDR3 DNA: TGTGCCTGTAACACCGGCTCGGGGGGGATCGCCTTAAGCTCCTGGGACACCCGACAGATGTTTTTC; CDR3 protein: CACNTGSGGIALSSWDTRQMFF
V gene: TRDV1; D gene: NA; J gene: TRDJ1; clone size: hyperexpanded; CDR3 DNA: TGTGCTCTTGGGGAACTTTCCCATGGCCTTCCTATATGGGGGATAGTCTTTATAGGCGATAAACTCATCTTT; CDR3 protein: CALGELSHGLPIWGIVFIGDKLIF
V gene: TRDV2; D gene: TRDD3; J gene: TRDJ1; clone size: many; CDR3 DNA: TGTGCCTGTGACACAATAGGGGATAGGCGCGATAAACTCATCTTT; CDR3 protein: CACDTIGDRRDKLIF
V gene: TRDV2; D gene: TRDD3; J gene: TRDJ1; clone size: hyperexpanded; CDR3 DNA: TGTGCCTGTGAGACCCTTGGGGAGCTGGGGGATAGGGTCACCGATAAACTCATCTTT; CDR3 protein: CACETLGELGDRVTDKLIF